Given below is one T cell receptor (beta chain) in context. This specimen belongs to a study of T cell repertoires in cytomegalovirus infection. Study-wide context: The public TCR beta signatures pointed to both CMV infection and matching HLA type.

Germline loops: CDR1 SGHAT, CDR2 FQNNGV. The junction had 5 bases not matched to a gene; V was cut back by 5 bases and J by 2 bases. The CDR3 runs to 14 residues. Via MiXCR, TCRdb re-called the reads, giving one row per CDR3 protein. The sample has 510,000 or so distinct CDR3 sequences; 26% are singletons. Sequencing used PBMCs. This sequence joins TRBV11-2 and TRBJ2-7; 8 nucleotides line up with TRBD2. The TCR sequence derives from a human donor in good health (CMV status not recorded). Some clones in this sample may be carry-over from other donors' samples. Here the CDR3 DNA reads TGTGCCAGCAGCCCGGGGGGGGGAACCTACGAGCAGTACGTC. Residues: CASSPGGGTYEQYV.